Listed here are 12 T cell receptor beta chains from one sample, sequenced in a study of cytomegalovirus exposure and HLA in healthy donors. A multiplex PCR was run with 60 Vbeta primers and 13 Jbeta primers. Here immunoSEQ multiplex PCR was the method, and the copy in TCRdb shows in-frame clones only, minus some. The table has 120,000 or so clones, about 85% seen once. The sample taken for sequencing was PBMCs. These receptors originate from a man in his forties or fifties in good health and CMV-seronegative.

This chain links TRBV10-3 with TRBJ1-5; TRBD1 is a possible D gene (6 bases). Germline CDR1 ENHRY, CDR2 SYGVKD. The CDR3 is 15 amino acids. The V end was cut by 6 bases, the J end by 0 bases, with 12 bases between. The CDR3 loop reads CAIRAGDLSNQPQHF. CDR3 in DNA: TGTGCCATCAGGGCAGGGGATCTTAGCAATCAGCCCCAGCATTTT.

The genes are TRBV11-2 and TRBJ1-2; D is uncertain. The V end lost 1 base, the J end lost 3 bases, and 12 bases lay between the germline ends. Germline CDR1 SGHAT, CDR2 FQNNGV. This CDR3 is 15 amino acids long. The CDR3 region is CASSLGLFMDYGYTF. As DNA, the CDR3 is TGTGCCAGCAGCTTAGGGCTGTTTATGGACTATGGCTACACCTTC. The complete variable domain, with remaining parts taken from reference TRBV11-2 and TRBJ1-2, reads EAGVAQSPRYKIIEKRQSVAFWCNPISGHATLYWYQQILGQGPKLLIQFQNNGVVDDSQLPKDRFSAERLKGVDSTLKIQPAKLEDSAVYLCASSLGLFMDYGYTFGSGTRLTVV.

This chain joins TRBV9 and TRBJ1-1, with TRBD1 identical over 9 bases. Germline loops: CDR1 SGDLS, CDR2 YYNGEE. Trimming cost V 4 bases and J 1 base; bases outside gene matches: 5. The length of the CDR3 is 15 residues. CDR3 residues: CASSPSGQGNTEAFF. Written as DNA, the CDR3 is TGTGCCAGCAGCCCTTCGGGACAGGGGAACACTGAAGCTTTCTTT.

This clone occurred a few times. The CDR3 here is CASSPNRLAGDREQYF. The CDR3 region has the DNA TGTGCCAGCAGCCCGAACAGACTAGCGGGAGATCGCGAGCAGTACTTC. V and J are TRBV7-8 and TRBJ2-7, with TRBD2 matching over 12 bases. This CDR3 region has 16 residues. The junction had 11 bases not matched to a gene; V was cut back by 5 bases and J by 6 bases. CDR1 is SGHVS, CDR2 FQNEAQ, per germline.

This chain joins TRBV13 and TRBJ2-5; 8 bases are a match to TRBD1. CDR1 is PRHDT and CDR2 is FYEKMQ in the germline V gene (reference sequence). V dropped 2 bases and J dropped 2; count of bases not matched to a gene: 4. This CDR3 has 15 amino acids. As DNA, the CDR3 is TGTGCCAGCAGCTTAACTACAGGGGGTCAAGAGACCCAGTACTTC. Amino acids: CASSLTTGGQETQYF.

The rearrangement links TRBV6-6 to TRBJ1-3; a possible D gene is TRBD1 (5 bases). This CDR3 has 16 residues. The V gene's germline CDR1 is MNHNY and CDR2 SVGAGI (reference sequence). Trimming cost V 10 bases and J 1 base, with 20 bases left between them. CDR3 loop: CATRPFTRVSGNTIYF. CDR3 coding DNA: TGTGCCACCCGTCCCTTCACCAGGGTTTCTGGAAACACCATATATTTT.

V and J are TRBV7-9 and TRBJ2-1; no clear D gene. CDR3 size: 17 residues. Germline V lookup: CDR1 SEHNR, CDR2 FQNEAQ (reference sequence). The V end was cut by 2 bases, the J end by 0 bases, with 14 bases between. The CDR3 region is CASSLWAAMGSYNEQFF. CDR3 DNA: TGTGCCAGCAGCTTATGGGCAGCAATGGGCTCCTACAATGAGCAGTTCTTC.

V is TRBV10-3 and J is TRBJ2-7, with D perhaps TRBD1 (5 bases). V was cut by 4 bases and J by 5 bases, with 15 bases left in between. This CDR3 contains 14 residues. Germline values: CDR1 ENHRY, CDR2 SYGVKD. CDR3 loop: CAISVSGKEDEQYF. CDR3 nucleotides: TGTGCCATCAGTGTATCAGGGAAAGAGGACGAGCAGTACTTC.

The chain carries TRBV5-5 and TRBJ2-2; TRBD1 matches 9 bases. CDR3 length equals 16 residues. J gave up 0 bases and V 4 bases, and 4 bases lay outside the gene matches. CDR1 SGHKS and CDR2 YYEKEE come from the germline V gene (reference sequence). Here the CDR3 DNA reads TGTGCCAGCAGCAAACAGGGGGCTACGAACACCGGGGAGCTGTTTTTT. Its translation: CASSKQGATNTGELFF.

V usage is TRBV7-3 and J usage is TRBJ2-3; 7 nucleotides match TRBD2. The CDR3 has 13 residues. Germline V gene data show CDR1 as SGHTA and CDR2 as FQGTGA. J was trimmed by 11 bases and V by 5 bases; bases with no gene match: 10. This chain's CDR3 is CASSEGGLNKQYF. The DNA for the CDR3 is TGTGCCAGCAGCGAGGGAGGGCTTAATAAGCAGTATTTT.

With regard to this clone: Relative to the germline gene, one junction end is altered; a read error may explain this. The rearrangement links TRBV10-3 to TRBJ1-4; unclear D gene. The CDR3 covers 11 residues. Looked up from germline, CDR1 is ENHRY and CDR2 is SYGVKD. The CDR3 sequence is CAISEGGRSYF. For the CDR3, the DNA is TGTGCCATCAGTGAGGGCGGGAGATCCTATTTT.

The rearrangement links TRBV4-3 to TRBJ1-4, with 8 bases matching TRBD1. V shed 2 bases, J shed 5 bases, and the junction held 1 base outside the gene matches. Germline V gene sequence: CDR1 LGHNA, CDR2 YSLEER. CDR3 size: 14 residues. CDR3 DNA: TGCGCCAGCAGCCAATGGACAGGGAATGAAAAACTGTTTTTT. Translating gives CASSQWTGNEKLFF.